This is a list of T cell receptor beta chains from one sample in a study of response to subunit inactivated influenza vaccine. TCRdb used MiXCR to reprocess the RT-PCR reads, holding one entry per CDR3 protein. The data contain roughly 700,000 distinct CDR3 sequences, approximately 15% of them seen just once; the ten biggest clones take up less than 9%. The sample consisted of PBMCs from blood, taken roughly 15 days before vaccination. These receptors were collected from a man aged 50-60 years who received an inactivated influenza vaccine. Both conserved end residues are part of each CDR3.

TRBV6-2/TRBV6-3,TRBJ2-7,CASSSDWVSYEQYF
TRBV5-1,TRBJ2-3,CASSLGTRGFTDTQYF
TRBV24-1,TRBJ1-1,CATSDSIHRGLNTEAFF
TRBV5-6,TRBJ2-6,CASRSTSGMMAGANVLTF
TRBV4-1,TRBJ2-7,CASSQEGEGAEYEQYF
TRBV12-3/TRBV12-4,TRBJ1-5,CASSLYHSNQPQHF
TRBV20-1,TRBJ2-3,CSARDFGTSGNTDTQYF
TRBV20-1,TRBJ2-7,CSAITGTEQYF
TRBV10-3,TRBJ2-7,CAILDTGFYEQYF
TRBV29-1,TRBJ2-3,CSARLGTISTDTQYF
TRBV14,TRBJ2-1,CASSQLLGVGGYNEQFF
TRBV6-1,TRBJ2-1,CASRSRLAAYNEQFF
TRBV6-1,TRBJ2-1,CASRPYSYNEQFF
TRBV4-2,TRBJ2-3,CASSQVYGEADTQYF
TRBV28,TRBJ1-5,CASSFNHQVDGSNQPQHF
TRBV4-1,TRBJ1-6,CASSQDRPNPNRRSSYNSPLHF
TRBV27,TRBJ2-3,CASSFIGGGGTDTQYF
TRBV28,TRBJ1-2,CASSPLEVGGYTF
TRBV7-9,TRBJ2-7,CASIPNGPFYEQYF
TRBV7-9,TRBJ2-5,CASTRGQETQYF
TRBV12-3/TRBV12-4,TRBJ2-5,CASAIKGETQYF
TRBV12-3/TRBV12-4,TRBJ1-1,CASSLDRRGVTEAFF
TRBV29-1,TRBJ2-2,CSVPSTGELFF
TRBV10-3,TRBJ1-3,CAISTGGNTIYF
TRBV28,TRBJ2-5,CASSPSGLAGVGQETQYF
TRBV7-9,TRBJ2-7,CASSLGGTVYEQYF
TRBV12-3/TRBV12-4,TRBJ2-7,CASSGEQPGHPSYEQYF
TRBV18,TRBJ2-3,CASSPTGGTDTQYF
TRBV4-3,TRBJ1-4,CASSQKPGAEKLFF
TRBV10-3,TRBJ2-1,CAISVGGKNTYNEQFF
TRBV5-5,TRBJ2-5,CASSLGAAGGETQYF
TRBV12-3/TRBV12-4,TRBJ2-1,CASSLLLMGEQFF
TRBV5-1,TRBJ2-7,CASSAGTGASSSSEQYF
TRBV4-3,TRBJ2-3,CASSLGTDNSDTQYF
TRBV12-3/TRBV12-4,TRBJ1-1,CASSLSAGIAFF
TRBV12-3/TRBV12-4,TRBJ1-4,CASMGREKLFF
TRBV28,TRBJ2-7,CASRGLMGQGVGQYF
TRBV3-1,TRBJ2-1,CASSQVPSGTFNEQFF
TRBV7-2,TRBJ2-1,CASSSSGALYNEQFF
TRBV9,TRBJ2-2,CASSVDGSGSTGELFF
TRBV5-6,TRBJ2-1,CASSKSGRALNEQFF
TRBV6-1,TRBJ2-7,CASFNHRVERLRISYEQYF
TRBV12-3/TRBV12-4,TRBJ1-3,CASSRGQTDSGNTIYF
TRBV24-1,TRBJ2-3,CATGGQGATDTQYF
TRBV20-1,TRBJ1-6,CCARDLDSDGPHENNSPLHF
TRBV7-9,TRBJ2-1,CASSQSGGLASQFF
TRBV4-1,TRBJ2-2,CASSHPAEQPNTGELFF
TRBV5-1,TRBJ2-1,CASRERTGGNNEQFF
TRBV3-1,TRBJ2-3,CASSQSDYPSTDAQYF
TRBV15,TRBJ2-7,CATSRPPTGHYEQYF
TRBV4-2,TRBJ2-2,CASSTFRGGQTGELFF
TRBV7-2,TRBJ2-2,CASSYKREDTGELFF
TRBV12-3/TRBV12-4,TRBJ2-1,CTSTFEYSYNEQFF
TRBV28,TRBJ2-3,CASSFGTMGTDTQYF